This T cell receptor (beta chain) was sequenced in a study of blood T cell repertoires in COVID-19. About the study: From T cells, B-cell-depleted T cells, or PBMCs came the material, which was cDNA or gDNA.

V trimming: 0 bases; J trimming: 0 bases; junction bases outside the gene matches: 9. The germline gives CDR1 GTSNPN, CDR2 SVGIG (reference sequence). CDR3 length: 18 amino acids. Assay used: immunoSEQ multiplex PCR; TCRdb lists only in-frame clones, some missing. The table shows 150,000 to 200,000 clones, with approximately 81% occurring only once. The TCR sequence derives from a person aged 70 to 85 with COVID-19, enrolled during active disease. The V gene is TRBV30, the J gene TRBJ1-3, with 9 bases fitting TRBD1. Sequencing was performed on peripheral blood. DNA for the CDR3: TGTGCCTGGAGTGTTGGGACAGGGATTCTCAGCTCTGGAAACACCATATATTTT. This codes for CAWSVGTGILSSGNTIYF.